This T cell receptor beta chain is from a study of prognosis after radiotherapy for stage I lung cancer (dated by TCRdb to the early 2020s). Regarding the research as a whole: Between April 2018 and early 2019, some 18 stage I NSCLC patients were enrolled in Nanjing, China. Four to six patients had oligometastatic NSCLC after their primary tumor was surgically resected, and roughly 14 patients had newly diagnosed primary stage I lung tumors. Every patient was deemed medically inoperable, about a dozen because of comorbidities and over 5 because they refused surgery. The cohort was made up of around 13 men and roughly 6 women, with a median age of about 74 years and an age range of about 53 to 95 years. Squamous cell carcinoma histology was identified in about 7 patients, and adenocarcinoma histology was identified in more than 10 patients. SBRT was given in 3 to 5 fractions with a biologically effective dose of at least 100 Gy, using image-guided IMRT or VMAT. In every patient, SBRT was given without any concurrent therapy. After SBRT, distant metastases developed in about 20% of the 19 patients at a median of approximately 7 months, while the remaining 15 patients had no significant progression. This study profiled peripheral blood TCR beta repertoires from stage I NSCLC patients before and after stereotactic body radiotherapy and linked the repertoires to distant failure. For each of the roughly 19 patients, one blood sample was taken before SBRT and one after, so the study sequenced approximately 40 samples in total. Findings and caveats that apply to the study as a whole: TRBV and TRBJ usage frequencies reportedly differed by metastasis status, in two V genes at baseline and in roughly 9 V and two J genes after SBRT. A decrease in unique TCR clone counts was observed after SBRT (median roughly 10,000 before versus about 7,000 after; Wilcoxon paired P=0.011). Post-SBRT Shannon entropy and its change from baseline were lower in patients who developed distant metastases; baseline Shannon entropy was not associated with metastases. No adjustment for multiple comparisons was applied to any of the reported P values. Tumor specificity of expanded TCR clones was not determined. Limitations of the study included a small cohort and short follow-up, and the study findings need independent validation.

The TCR beta CDR3 region was amplified from genomic DNA by two rounds of multiplex PCR. In the first round of PCR, primers specific to each TRBV and TRBJ gene were used, and the primer sequences are filed in Chinese patent CN105087789A. Universal primers were used in the second PCR round. The Roche High Pure PCR Template Preparation Kit was used to extract genomic DNA from the frozen PBMCs. The libraries underwent paired-end sequencing with 151 bp reads on an Illumina HiSeq 3000. The paper's processing steps were these. CutAdapt was used to remove raw reads lacking the multiplex PCR primer sequences. Using PEAR, the high-quality paired reads were merged into contigs. MiXCR assigned TRB V, D and J gene segments to each contig by aligning to reference sequences. CDR3 sequences were clustered by base quality and sequence similarity to remove sequencing errors. Shannon entropy normalized by the natural log of productive TCR sequence number was used as the measure of diversity. One minus Shannon entropy divided by the natural log of the number of unique clonotypes was used as the definition of clonality. Using the Youden index from ROC curves, the researchers picked the repertoire-metric cut-offs for progression-free survival, and all analyses were carried out in R 3.5.3. TCRdb trimmed the raw reads at Q25, called clones with MiXCR and kept productive beta chains. Rows are unified per CDR3 protein, each entry keeping the most common DNA and genes. None of the V and J calls come from the authors' own analysis; TCRdb made them. Within this sample are 15,000 to 20,000 distinct CDR3 sequences, with around 31% of them counted one time only. The ten largest account for around 27% of the sample.

Concerning this clonotype itself: Its cognate antigen has yet to be identified. The input lacks base qualities; no much larger clone sits a single base away.

The germline V gene yields SGHRS for CDR1 and YFSETQ for CDR2. Including cysteine and phenylalanine, the CDR3 has 14 amino acids. The entry retains the CDR3 DNA only, 42 bases that are in frame from base 1. The germline ends are 18 bases apart after V is trimmed by 7 bases and J by 4 bases. All patients had node-negative disease on CT and PET/CT, and none had a history of other malignancies or had previously received chemotherapy or radiotherapy. Six milliliters of peripheral venous blood were drawn into EDTA tubes at each of two time points. PBMCs were isolated by Ficoll-Paque Plus density-gradient centrifugation. Right after collection, samples were kept at -80 degrees C until analysis.

The chain was built from TRBV5-1 and TRBJ2-7; the D gene is perhaps TRBD2, on 5 matching bases. The specimen comprised PBMCs, sampled before or after stereotactic body radiation therapy (not recorded which). The receptor was isolated from a donor aged 50 or older with non-small cell lung cancer. Read as DNA, the sequence is TGCGCCAGCGTTCTTAGCCTAGGGAGATACGAGCAGTACTTC. This sequence encodes CASVLSLGRYEQYF.